This T cell receptor (beta chain) was captured by sequencing in a study of blood T cells in healthy people across ages. Study-wide context: Template switching captured about one barcoded beta molecule per two T cells. General observations from the study: There were more naive CD4+ cells and higher diversity in long-lived donors than in aged donors.

Donors were systemically healthy Caucasian individuals from Russia aged roughly 6 to 100 years. Concerning this clonotype itself: As yet, its antigen is unknown.

Primed by a sample-barcoded 5' primer and a J-beta primer mix, a second PCR proceeded for roughly 7 to 12 cycles. TCRdb re-analysed the 5' RACE reads in MiXCR, keeping a single row per CDR3 protein. The sample includes approximately 1.5 million distinct CDR3 sequences, around 35% seen only once; the top ten take around 11%. The CDR3 length is 13 residues. The ends lost 5 bases at V and 3 bases at J; junction bases unmatched: 4. The germline V gene encodes CDR1 DFQATT and CDR2 SNEGSKA (reference sequence). The chain combines TRBV20-1 with TRBJ1-1; TRBD1 aligns across 9 bases. Sequencing input: blood. This clonotype originated in a woman in her thirties in good health. The CDR3 DNA reads TGCAGTGCTCCACAGGGGGCGGACACTGAAGCTTTCTTT. This sequence encodes CSAPQGADTEAFF.